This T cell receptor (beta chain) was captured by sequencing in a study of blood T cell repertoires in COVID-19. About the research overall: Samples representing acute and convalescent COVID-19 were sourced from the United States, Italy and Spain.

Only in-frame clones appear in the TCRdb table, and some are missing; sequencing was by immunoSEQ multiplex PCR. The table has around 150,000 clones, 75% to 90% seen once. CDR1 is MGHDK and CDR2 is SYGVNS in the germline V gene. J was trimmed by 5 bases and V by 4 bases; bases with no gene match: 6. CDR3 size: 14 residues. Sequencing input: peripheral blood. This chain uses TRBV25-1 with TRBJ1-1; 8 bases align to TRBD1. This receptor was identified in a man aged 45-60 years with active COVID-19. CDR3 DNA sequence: TGTGCCAGCAGTGCCACAGGGGGGCGTACTGAAGCTTTCTTT. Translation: CASSATGGRTEAFF. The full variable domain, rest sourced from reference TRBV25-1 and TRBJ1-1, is EADIYQTPRYLVIGTGKKITLECSQTMGHDKMYWYQQDPGMELHLIHYSYGVNSTEKGDLSSESTVSRIRTEHFPLTLESARPSHTSQYLCASSATGGRTEAFFGQGTRLTVV.